Below are 32 T cell receptor beta chains sequenced from a single sample in a study of T cells after yellow fever vaccination. A single record per CDR3 protein comes from TCRdb applying MiXCR to the 5' RACE reads. In the table there are about 300,000 distinct CDR3 sequences, 6.8% of which are singletons. The sample consisted of PBMCs, taken around 45 days after the first yellow fever vaccination. These receptors originate from a young man who received the YFV17D yellow fever vaccine.

This clonotype was recorded many times. V gene TRBV15 combines with J gene TRBJ2-3, with TRBD2 matching 12 bases. V gave up 2 bases and J gave up 4 bases; unmatched junction bases: 7. The CDR3 spans 17 residues. Germline V lookup: CDR1 LNHNV, CDR2 YYDKDF (reference sequence). CDR3: CATSRNRLAGASDTQYF. The CDR3 region has the DNA TGTGCCACCAGCAGAAACAGACTAGCGGGGGCATCAGATACGCAGTATTTT.

This clonotype was counted only a few times. The chain has TRBV20-1 and TRBJ1-5; a possible D gene is TRBD1 (5 bases). Trimming took off 0 bases at V and 2 bases at J, with 17 bases between the two ends. Germline V CDR1 and CDR2: DFQATT, SNEGSKA (reference sequence). This CDR3 is built from 17 residues. In nucleotides, the CDR3 is TGCAGTGCTAGAGAATCGCTAGGGGCACAGGGCAATCAGCCCCAGCATTTT. Translated, it gives CSARESLGAQGNQPQHF.

This clonotype was seen more than once but under ten times. The rearrangement joins TRBV5-1 to TRBJ2-1, with 7 nucleotides matching TRBD2. Per germline, CDR1 SGHRS and CDR2 YFSETQ. V lost 4 bases and J lost 12; bases outside the gene matches: 19. This CDR3 comprises 16 residues. In DNA form, the CDR3 reads TGCGCCAGCAGCCCGGGAGAGGGACTACCTCAAGTAAGGCAGTTCTTC. Its protein product is CASSPGEGLPQVRQFF.

This clonotype was seen only a few times. This chain connects TRBV6-1 to TRBJ2-7; perhaps TRBD1 as D (6 bases). In germline, CDR1 is MNHNS, CDR2 SASEGT. V was clipped by 6 bases and J by 12 bases, with 12 bases between them. The CDR3 is made up of 10 amino acids. This chain's CDR3 is CASRAGTLYV. The CDR3 DNA reads TGTGCCAGCAGGGCCGGGACACTGTACGTC.

The rearrangement joins TRBV28 to TRBJ1-4; tentative D call: TRBD1 (6 bases). Germline-derived CDR1 and CDR2 are MDHEN and SYDVKM. This CDR3 spans 16 amino acids. Deletions cut 4 bases from V and 5 bases from J, with 17 bases between. The CDR3 sequence: CASSSWTAESNEKLFF. Written as DNA, the CDR3 is TGTGCCAGCAGTTCCTGGACAGCCGAATCCAATGAAAAACTGTTTTTT.

This clonotype was observed a few times. This chain links TRBV20-1 with TRBJ2-5, with 10 bases that match TRBD2. The CDR3 extends over 14 amino acids. Germline V gene data show CDR1 as DFQATT and CDR2 as SNEGSKA (reference sequence). V lost 3 bases and J lost 1; bases outside the gene matches: 2. This CDR3 reads CSASRLAGQETQYF. The CDR3 DNA reads TGCAGTGCTAGTCGACTAGCGGGCCAAGAGACCCAGTACTTC.

The chain carries TRBV7-2 and TRBJ2-3, with 9 bases fitting TRBD1. Germline CDR1 and CDR2: SGHTA and FQGNSA. Unmatched junction bases numbered 5, after V lost 4 bases and J lost 6 bases. The CDR3 is 14 amino acids. The CDR3 is CASSSTGGYDTQYF. CDR3 coding DNA: TGTGCCAGCAGCTCTACAGGGGGCTACGATACGCAGTATTTT.

This clonotype has only a few counts. V gene TRBV27 combines with J gene TRBJ2-2, with TRBD1 as a possible D gene (6 bases). The germline V gene has CDR1 MNHEY and CDR2 SMNVEV (reference sequence). Trimming took off 5 bases at V and 6 bases at J, with 16 bases between the two ends. The CDR3 loop spans 15 amino acids. CDR3 coding DNA: TGTGCCAGCAGTGTCCGGGACAATTTGGCCGGGGAGCTGTTTTTT. The encoded protein is CASSVRDNLAGELFF.

The table lists this clonotype with many counts. The V and J genes are TRBV10-1 and TRBJ1-2; TRBD1 agrees at 7 bases. CDR3 size: 14 residues. Looked up from germline, CDR1 is WNHNN and CDR2 is SYGVQD (reference sequence). The ends lost 0 bases at V and 8 bases at J; junction bases unmatched: 6. The DNA for the CDR3 is TGCGCCAGCAGTGAGTCGACAGGGACGGAAGGCTACACCTTC. Its protein is CASSESTGTEGYTF.

The genes are TRBV9 and TRBJ2-1, with a weak D call TRBD1 (7 bases). Germline CDR1 SGDLS, CDR2 YYNGEE. CDR3 length equals 16 residues. V lost 0 bases and J 7 bases, leaving 17 bases between the germline ends. For the CDR3, the DNA is TGTGCCAGCAGCGTAGCGGGCCAGGGGGGAATGAATGAGCAGTTCTTC. It is translated as CASSVAGQGGMNEQFF.

V is TRBV19 and J is TRBJ2-2; tentatively, D is TRBD1 (7 bases). The V gene lost 3 bases and the J gene lost 3 bases, with 14 bases spanning the gap. The CDR3 length is 16 residues. Germline V gene lookup returns CDR1 LNHDA and CDR2 SQIVND (reference sequence). Here the CDR3 DNA reads TGTGCCAGTAGTATCTTTGGAGGGGGCGACACCGGGGAGCTGTTTTTT. Encoded protein: CASSIFGGGDTGELFF.

This clonotype was recorded at least ten times. Here the CDR3 DNA reads TGCGCCAGCAGCGAGCAGGTTGGAGATACGCAGTATTTT. Protein sequence: CASSEQVGDTQYF. The chain combines TRBV5-1 with TRBJ2-3, with D hard to call. Germline assignment: CDR1 SGHRS and CDR2 YFSETQ. Trimming removed 4 bases from V and 5 bases from J, with 11 bases in between. The CDR3 loop spans 13 amino acids.

This clonotype was observed at least ten times. This sequence joins TRBV15 and TRBJ2-5, with 9 bases matching TRBD2. J was trimmed by 4 bases and V by 0 bases; bases with no gene match: 9. The germline gives CDR1 LNHNV, CDR2 YYDKDF (reference sequence). This CDR3 region has 17 residues. The CDR3 DNA sequence: TGTGCCACCAGCAGAGAAAAAATTAGCGGGGGCGGAGAGACCCAGTACTTC. Residues: CATSREKISGGGETQYF.

This clonotype was counted only a few times. The gene calls are TRBV4-1 and TRBJ1-6; maybe TRBD1 (5 bases). CDR3 length equals 16 residues. The germline V gene encodes CDR1 MGHRA and CDR2 YSYEKL. Trimming stripped 5 bases from V and 6 bases from J, with 17 bases between. The CDR3, as DNA: TGCGCCAGCAGCTCGGGGCGGGGCAGTACTAATTCACCCCTCCACTTT. Protein product: CASSSGRGSTNSPLHF.

The V call is TRBV28, the J call TRBJ2-3; 14 bases line up with TRBD2. The CDR3 loop spans 16 amino acids. CDR1 is MDHEN and CDR2 is SYDVKM in the germline V gene. The J segment lost 3 bases and the V segment lost 3 bases, leaving 2 bases of the junction unmatched. This CDR3 is CASSFRTSGGTDTQYF. The CDR3 coding sequence is TGTGCCAGCAGTTTCCGGACTAGCGGGGGGACAGATACGCAGTATTTT. Complete variable domain (other parts from reference TRBV28 and TRBJ2-3): DVKVTQSSRYLVKRTGEKVFLECVQDMDHENMFWYRQDPGLGLRLIYFSYDVKMKEKGDIPEGYSVSREKKERFSLILESASTNQTSMYLCASSFRTSGGTDTQYFGPGTRLTVL.

Comment on this clonotype: The junction does not match germline at one end; this may be a read error. The chain employs TRBV7-2 and TRBJ2-1; D gene unclear. The CDR3 contains 16 residues. Germline assignment: CDR1 SGHTA and CDR2 FQGNSA. The CDR3: CASSHIAGVTYNELFF. The CDR3 nucleotides read TGTGCCAGCAGCCACATAGCTGGGGTAACCTACAATGAGCTGTTCTTC.

This clonotype was seen only a few times. CDR3 loop: CSARDRVRTLHF. The CDR3, as DNA: TGCAGTGCTAGAGATCGGGTGAGGACCCTCCACTTT. The chain couples TRBV20-1 to TRBJ1-6; D not resolved. The germline V gene has CDR1 DFQATT and CDR2 SNEGSKA (reference sequence). V was cut by 0 bases and J by 14 bases, with 11 bases left in between. This CDR3 is built from 12 residues.

This clonotype was recorded at least ten times. This chain joins TRBV7-8 and TRBJ2-2; TRBD1 matches 8 bases. The CDR3 consists of 18 residues. The V segment lost 3 bases and the J segment 4 bases; nucleotides outside the gene matches: 13. In germline, CDR1 is SGHVS, CDR2 FQNEAQ. CDR3 region: CASSFLHRGYPRTGELFF. In nucleotides, the CDR3 is TGTGCCAGCAGCTTCCTGCACAGGGGGTATCCCCGCACCGGGGAGCTGTTTTTT.

This clonotype occurred many times. The chain links TRBV11-2 to TRBJ1-2, with D uncertain. Germline values: CDR1 SGHAT, CDR2 FQNNGV. CDR3 length: 14 residues. Trimming stripped 5 bases from V and 3 bases from J, with 13 bases between. For the CDR3, the DNA is TGTGCCAGCAGCCAGCCATGGGTGCACTATGGCTACACCTTC. This translates into CASSQPWVHYGYTF. Together with reference TRBV11-2 and TRBJ1-2, the CDR3 gives the full variable domain: EAGVAQSPRYKIIEKRQSVAFWCNPISGHATLYWYQQILGQGPKLLIQFQNNGVVDDSQLPKDRFSAERLKGVDSTLKIQPAKLEDSAVYLCASSQPWVHYGYTFGSGTRLTVV.

This clonotype was seen more than once but under ten times. The chain has TRBV6-1 and TRBJ2-7; D possibly uses TRBD1 or TRBD2 (6 bases each). Germline assignment: CDR1 MNHNS and CDR2 SASEGT. This CDR3 spans 14 amino acids. The V end was cut by 7 bases, the J end by 6 bases, with 19 bases between. As DNA, the CDR3 is TGTGCCAGCACCCCGGCGGGACACGGGGTCGAGCAGTACGTC. Protein sequence: CASTPAGHGVEQYV.

This clonotype was counted at least ten times. CDR3 in amino acids: CASSPRLALKGETQYF. The CDR3 region has the DNA TGTGCCAGCAGTCCTCGACTAGCGCTTAAGGGAGAGACCCAGTACTTC. This chain joins TRBV12-3 or TRBV12-4 and TRBJ2-5, with 8 bases identical to TRBD2. This CDR3 is 16 amino acids long. V shed 5 bases and J 4 bases; nucleotides not matched to a gene: 12.

CDR3 sequence (DNA): TGTGCCAGCACCCCGGGGACAGTAGTCGTC. This encodes CASTPGTVVV. V usage is TRBV7-2 and J usage is TRBJ2-7, with TRBD1 identical over 7 bases. The CDR3 covers 10 residues. CDR1 is SGHTA, CDR2 FQGNSA, per germline.

The gene calls are TRBV5-1 and TRBJ2-2, with 9 nucleotides matching TRBD2. The CDR3 spans 16 residues. Germline V gene sequence: CDR1 SGHRS, CDR2 YFSETQ. The V gene end was trimmed by 5 bases and the J gene end by 2 bases; junction bases not matched to a gene: 7. CDR3 DNA: TGCGCCAGCAGTTACCGACTAGCGGTCAACACCGGGGAGCTGTTTTTT. Translating gives CASSYRLAVNTGELFF.

The genes are TRBV6-1 and TRBJ2-1; a weak D match, TRBD2 (7 bases). This CDR3 is 16 amino acids long. V was clipped by 0 bases and J by 3 bases, with 12 bases between them. Germline CDR1 is MNHNS and CDR2 is SASEGT. As DNA, the CDR3 is TGTGCCAGCAGTGAAGCGGGGGGGGGGCTCTACAATGAGCAGTTCTTC. Translating gives CASSEAGGGLYNEQFF.

This clonotype was observed a few times. The V gene is TRBV12-3 or TRBV12-4, the J gene TRBJ1-2; 8 bases fit TRBD1. The CDR3 length is 13 residues. The V and J ends lost 8 bases and 8 bases, in that order; junction bases with no gene match: 10. The CDR3 region is CASLGTGRGGYTF. CDR3 bases: TGTGCCAGCCTGGGGACAGGCAGAGGGGGCTACACCTTC.

This chain links TRBV7-2 with TRBJ2-1; D is uncertain. CDR3 size: 17 residues. Trimming took 3 bases from V and 0 from J, leaving 15 bases between them. CDR1 and CDR2 (germline): SGHTA, FQGNSA. The DNA for the CDR3 is TGTGCCAGCAGCTTTTTTATCGAGACAAGCTCCTACAATGAGCAGTTCTTC. Protein sequence: CASSFFIETSSYNEQFF.

Here the CDR3 reads CASSFSQTETQYF. For the CDR3, the DNA is TGTGCCAGCAGTTTTTCGCAGACGGAGACCCAGTACTTC. The V gene is TRBV27, the J gene TRBJ2-5; no reliable D call. Per the germline V gene, CDR1 is MNHEY and CDR2 is SMNVEV (reference sequence). There are 13 residues in the CDR3. Trimming removed 3 bases at V and 5 bases at J, with 10 bases between.

This clonotype was detected once. The chain's CDR3 is CASSFGGDGEETQYF. CDR3 sequence (DNA): TGTGCCAGCAGCTTTGGGGGGGATGGAGAAGAGACCCAGTACTTC. This sequence joins TRBV5-6 and TRBJ2-5; 7 positions match TRBD2. The CDR3 is 15 amino acids. V gave up 2 bases and J gave up 3 bases; unmatched junction bases: 7. Germline values: CDR1 SGHDT, CDR2 YYEEEE.

This clonotype was observed at least ten times. The DNA for the CDR3 is TGTGCCAGCAGCCTAGAGTGGGGGGCAGATACGCAGTATTTT. It yields the protein CASSLEWGADTQYF. The rearrangement uses TRBV5-5 and TRBJ2-3; maybe TRBD2 (6 bases). The CDR3 has 14 residues. The V end was cut by 4 bases, the J end by 4 bases, with 13 bases between. CDR1 SGHKS and CDR2 YYEKEE come from the germline V gene (reference sequence).

The chain links TRBV18 to TRBJ2-5; D not certain. Trimming pared 0 bases from V and 0 bases from J, leaving 11 bases between. The CDR3 has 16 amino acids. Germline values: CDR1 KGHSH, CDR2 LQKENI. CDR3 DNA: TGTGCCAGCTCACCACCGGTGGGTCGGGACCAAGAGACCCAGTACTTC. This codes for CASSPPVGRDQETQYF.

This clonotype was detected a few times. This chain uses TRBV5-1 with TRBJ2-3, with TRBD2 identical over 8 bases. Germline values: CDR1 SGHRS, CDR2 YFSETQ. V shed 5 bases, J shed 7 bases, and the junction held 15 bases outside the gene matches. The CDR3 is 16 amino acids. The CDR3 nucleotides read TGCGCCAGCAGACGGGTGGACGGGGGGGGCCTTCATACGCAGTATTTT. This gives the protein CASRRVDGGGLHTQYF.

This clonotype occurred a few times. The chain carries TRBV5-1 and TRBJ2-7; maybe TRBD1 (6 bases). This CDR3 is built from 16 residues. Trimming cost V 4 bases and J 0 bases, with 17 bases left between them. Looked up from germline, CDR1 is SGHRS and CDR2 is YFSETQ. The CDR3 loop is CASSMGVQGSSYEQYF. For the CDR3, the DNA is TGCGCCAGCAGCATGGGAGTACAGGGTAGCTCCTACGAGCAGTACTTC.